This entry describes one TCR beta chain. Caucasian adults residing in Nashville, Tennessee made up all the donors. This sample stems from a study of shared clonotypes between healthy human individuals. This CDR3 comprises 15 residues. The V and J ends lost 3 bases and 3 bases respectively, with 12 bases between them. Germline values: CDR1 LNHDA, CDR2 SQIVND (reference sequence). Libraries were prepared by immunoSEQ multiplex PCR; TCRdb keeps only in-frame clonotypes and omits some of them. The repertoire holds more than 900,000 clones, with about four fifths as singletons. Sequencing was done on a sample of memory CD4+ T cells from PBMCs. The subset denotes: CD45RA-negative fraction. V gene TRBV19 combines with J gene TRBJ2-1, with D possibly matching TRBD2 (5 bases). This sequence originates from a man younger than 35 in good health. Some clones in this sample may be carry-over from other donors' samples. CDR3 nucleotides: TGTGCCAGTAGTATCCCCAGCGGAGGCTACAATGAGCAGTTCTTC. This sequence encodes CASSIPSGGYNEQFF.